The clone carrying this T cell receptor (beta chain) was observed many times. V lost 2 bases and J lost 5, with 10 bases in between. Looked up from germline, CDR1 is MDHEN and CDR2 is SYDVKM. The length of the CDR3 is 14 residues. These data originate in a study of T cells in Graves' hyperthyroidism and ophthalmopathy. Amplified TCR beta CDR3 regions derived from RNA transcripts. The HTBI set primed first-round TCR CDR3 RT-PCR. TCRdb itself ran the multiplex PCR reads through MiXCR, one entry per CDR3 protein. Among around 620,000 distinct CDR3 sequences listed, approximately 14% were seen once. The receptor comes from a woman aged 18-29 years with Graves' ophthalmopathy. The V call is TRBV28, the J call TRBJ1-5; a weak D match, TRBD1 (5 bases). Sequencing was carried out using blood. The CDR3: CASSLPGIDQPQHF. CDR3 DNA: TGTGCCAGCAGTTTACCAGGGATAGATCAGCCCCAGCATTTT.